This TCR beta chain was identified in a study of T cell responses to AZD1222 COVID-19 vaccine. Points from the study as a whole: The breadth and depth of Spike-specific TCRs increased once two AZD1222 doses had been given. Repertoires were obtained solely post-peak T cell response. Spike as a whole was targeted by vaccine-associated CD4 TCRs, dominant at 160-218 and 743-854.

Concerning this clone itself: What it recognizes is unknown.

TCRdb's copy holds only in-frame clones and misses some; the assay was immunoSEQ multiplex PCR. The sample has approximately 150,000 clones; just under 90% are singletons. Per germline, CDR1 MGHDK and CDR2 SYGVNS. V dropped 4 bases and J dropped 0 bases, with 9 bases sitting between them. CDR3 length: 14 amino acids. The sequencing used peripheral blood, collected 28 days after the second dose of the MenACWY control vaccine. This chain connects TRBV25-1 to TRBJ1-1; D is unresolved. This receptor was identified in an adult who received the MenACWY meningococcal vaccine as a control. The CDR3, as DNA: TGTGCCAGCAGTGTGTCGGTCATGAACACTGAAGCTTTCTTT. Its protein product is CASSVSVMNTEAFF.